These 17 T cell receptor beta chains originate from one sample sequenced in a study of blood T cell repertoires in COVID-19. The assay was immunoSEQ multiplex PCR, and TCRdb's table has in-frame clones only and misses some. The table lists about 300,000 clones, over 75% of them singletons. Sequenced sample: PBMCs or T cells enriched from blood (not recorded which). The source of these receptors is a woman between 18 and 29 years old who had recovered from COVID-19.

This chain joins TRBV7-2 and TRBJ2-3; no definite D call. V lost 5 bases and J lost 0, with 15 bases in between. The germline CDR1 and CDR2 sequences are SGHTA and FQGNSA. There are 16 residues in the CDR3. CDR3 region: CASSQDSVGSTDTQYF. CDR3 DNA: TGTGCCAGCAGCCAAGACTCAGTCGGAAGCACAGATACGCAGTATTTT.

The chain couples TRBV5-8 to TRBJ1-1, with 8 bases fitting TRBD1. Per germline, CDR1 SGHTS and CDR2 YDEGEE. The CDR3 runs to 14 residues. The V segment lost 4 bases and the J segment 7 bases; nucleotides outside the gene matches: 9. This CDR3 is CASSASGGVVEAFF. The CDR3 DNA sequence: TGTGCCAGCAGCGCATCAGGGGGCGTAGTTGAAGCTTTCTTT.

This clone was detected a few times. Here the CDR3 DNA reads TGTGCCAGTAGTATAGCGCCGCTGCCGCAGGGTACGCAGTATTTT. It is translated as CASSIAPLPQGTQYF. J is TRBJ2-3 and V is TRBV19, with a tentative D call TRBD1 (5 bases). The CDR3 loop spans 15 amino acids. Germline values: CDR1 LNHDA, CDR2 SQIVND (reference sequence). The V end lost 1 base, the J end lost 8 bases, and 16 bases lay between the germline ends.

The chain combines TRBV3-1 (or the pseudogene TRBV3-2) with TRBJ2-5, with 9 bases that match TRBD2. The CDR3 has 15 amino acids. Germline assignment: CDR1 LGHDT and CDR2 YNNKEL (reference sequence). Unmatched junction bases numbered 6, after V lost 4 bases and J lost 3 bases. This CDR3 is CASSPSQRGEETQYF. The CDR3 DNA reads TGTGCCAGCAGCCCGTCCCAGCGGGGGGAAGAGACCCAGTACTTC.

The genes are TRBV18 and TRBJ1-5; D unclear. Germline V gene data show CDR1 as KGHSH and CDR2 as LQKENI. CDR3 length: 13 residues. The V gene lost 3 bases and the J gene lost 2 bases, with 5 bases spanning the gap. The CDR3 loop reads CASSPPGNQPQHF. The CDR3 nucleotides are TGTGCCAGCTCACCTCCGGGCAATCAGCCCCAGCATTTT.

The chain uses TRBV2 and TRBJ1-6; 7 bases match TRBD1. Trimming took 8 bases from V and 6 from J; bases not matched to a gene: 7. Germline lookup yields CDR1 SNHLY and CDR2 FYNNEI. CDR3 size: 14 residues. CDR3 nucleotides: TGTGCCAGCCTCTCGCCAGGGGGTAATTCACCCCTCCACTTT. Its protein is CASLSPGGNSPLHF.

This chain uses TRBV19 with TRBJ2-1; perhaps TRBD2 as D (5 bases). Germline CDR1 LNHDA, CDR2 SQIVND (reference sequence). Trimming removed 3 bases at V and 0 bases at J, with 15 bases between. This CDR3 spans 17 amino acids. CDR3 bases: TGTGCCAGTAGTATTTACGGCGGGCGCCCCTCCTACAATGAGCAGTTCTTC. It is translated as CASSIYGGRPSYNEQFF.

The genes are TRBV9 and TRBJ2-3; maybe TRBD2 (5 bases). CDR3 length: 13 amino acids. With 2 bases removed from V and 10 bases from J, the gap between germline ends came to 14 bases. Looked up from germline, CDR1 is SGDLS and CDR2 is YYNGEE. The CDR3 bases are TGTGCCAGCAGCGTCTACGAACTAGGCGCGCAGTATTTT. Protein: CASSVYELGAQYF.

The J gene is TRBJ1-2, the V gene TRBV18, with D perhaps matching TRBD1 (5 bases). The germline V and J ends were trimmed by 1 base and 6 bases, with 12 bases remaining between them. This CDR3 spans 14 amino acids. The germline gives CDR1 KGHSH, CDR2 LQKENI. The chain's CDR3 is CASSPREGKDGYTF. In nucleotides, the CDR3 is TGTGCCAGCTCACCACGGGAGGGGAAGGATGGCTACACCTTC.

The chain joins TRBV5-4 to TRBJ2-5; 8 bases align to TRBD2. The CDR3 sequence is 14 residues long. CDR1 and CDR2 from the germline V gene are SGHNT and YYREEE (reference sequence). With V trimmed by 2 bases and J by 0 bases, 0 bases remained unmatched. CDR3 coding DNA: TGTGCCAGCAGCTTACTAGCGGACCAAGAGACCCAGTACTTC. It translates to CASSLLADQETQYF.

The rearrangement links TRBV28 to TRBJ1-3, with D possibly matching TRBD1 (5 bases). Deletions cut 4 bases from V and 2 bases from J, with 15 bases between. This CDR3 contains 16 residues. The germline gives CDR1 MDHEN, CDR2 SYDVKM. The CDR3 loop is CASSSNFWGAGNTIYF. In DNA, the CDR3 is TGTGCCAGCAGTTCCAATTTTTGGGGGGCTGGAAACACCATATATTTT.

This clone was seen only once. The chain combines TRBV19 with TRBJ2-2; 7 positions match TRBD1. This CDR3 region has 15 residues. V lost 7 bases and J lost 0; bases outside the gene matches: 5. Germline CDR1 reads LNHDA; CDR2 reads SQIVND (reference sequence). CDR3 in DNA: TGTGCCAGTACCCTCAGGGGGACGAACACCGGGGAGCTGTTTTTT. Translated: CASTLRGTNTGELFF.

The V call is TRBV5-1, the J call TRBJ2-1; 14 bases line up with TRBD2. The CDR3 has 16 residues. Germline lookup yields CDR1 SGHRS and CDR2 YFSETQ. Losses at the gene ends were 1 base for V and 7 bases for J; bases not matched to a gene: 4. The CDR3 nucleotides read TGCGCCAGCAGCTTGCCGGGACTAGCGGGAGTTAATGAGCAGTTCTTC. Its protein is CASSLPGLAGVNEQFF.

The chain has TRBV3-1 (or the pseudogene TRBV3-2) and TRBJ1-4; D possibly corresponds to TRBD1 (5 bases). Germline V CDR1 and CDR2: LGHDT, YNNKEL (reference sequence). CDR3 length: 16 residues. The V gene lost 4 bases and the J gene lost 6 bases, with 18 bases spanning the gap. The CDR3 DNA reads TGTGCCAGCAGCCCCGTCGACGGCCAAGGGGATGAAAAACTGTTTTTT. It translates to CASSPVDGQGDEKLFF.

This chain uses TRBV13 with TRBJ2-7; the D is unclear. The CDR3 covers 14 residues. The germline V gene encodes CDR1 PRHDT and CDR2 FYEKMQ (reference sequence). V was shortened by 0 bases and J by 0 bases, with 6 bases between the two germline ends. The CDR3 loop is CASSLGPRSYEQYF. DNA for the CDR3: TGTGCCAGCAGCTTAGGTCCGCGCTCCTACGAGCAGTACTTC. Full variable domain (missing parts from reference TRBV13 and TRBJ2-7): AAGVIQSPRHLIKEKRETATLKCYPIPRHDTVYWYQQGPGQDPQFLISFYEKMQSDKGSIPDRFSAQQFSDYHSELNMSSLELGDSALYFCASSLGPRSYEQYFGPGTRLTVT.

The chain combines TRBV30 with TRBJ2-2, with TRBD1 identical over 9 bases. Germline-derived CDR1 and CDR2 are GTSNPN and SVGIG (reference sequence). The CDR3 extends over 17 amino acids. V shed 1 base, J shed 5 bases, and the junction held 11 bases outside the gene matches. Here the CDR3 DNA reads TGTGCCTGGAGTGCCGGGTGGACAGGGGAAAAAACCGGGGAGCTGTTTTTT. Encoded protein: CAWSAGWTGEKTGELFF.

The count of this clone is one. CDR3 in DNA: TGCGCCAGCAGCACACGACAGACCTACGAGCAGTACTTC. Translating it yields CASSTRQTYEQYF. This chain links TRBV5-1 with TRBJ2-7; tentative D call: TRBD1 (5 bases). V was clipped by 4 bases and J by 2 bases, with 10 bases between them. Germline CDR1 is SGHRS and CDR2 is YFSETQ. This CDR3 region has 13 residues.